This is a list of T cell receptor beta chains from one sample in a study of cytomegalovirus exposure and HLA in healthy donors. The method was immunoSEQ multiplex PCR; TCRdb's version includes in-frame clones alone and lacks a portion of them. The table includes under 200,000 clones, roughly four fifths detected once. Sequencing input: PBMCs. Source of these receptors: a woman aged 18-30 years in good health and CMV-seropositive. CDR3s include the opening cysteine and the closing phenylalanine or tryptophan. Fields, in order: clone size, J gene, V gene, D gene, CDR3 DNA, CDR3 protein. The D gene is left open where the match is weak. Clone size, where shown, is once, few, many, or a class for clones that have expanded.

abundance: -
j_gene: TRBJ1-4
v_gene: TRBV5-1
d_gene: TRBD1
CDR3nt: TGCGCCAGCAGCTTGGGTTGGACAGGGACAACTAATGAAAAACTGTTTTTT
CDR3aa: CASSLGWTGTTNEKLFF

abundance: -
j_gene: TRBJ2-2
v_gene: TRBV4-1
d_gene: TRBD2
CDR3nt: TGCGCCAGCAGTGGCGGGGGGCCGAACACCGGGGAGCTGTTTTTT
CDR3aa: CASSGGGPNTGELFF

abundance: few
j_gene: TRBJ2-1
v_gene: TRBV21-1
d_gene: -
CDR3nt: TGTGCCAGCAGCTCGTCCGGGACAGGCGCTGGCAATGAGCAGTTCTTC
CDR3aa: CASSSSGTGAGNEQFF

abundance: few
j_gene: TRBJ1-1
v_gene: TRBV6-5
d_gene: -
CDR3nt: TGTGCCAGCAGTTACTCTAGGAGTACTGAAGCTTTCTTT
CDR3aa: CASSYSRSTEAFF

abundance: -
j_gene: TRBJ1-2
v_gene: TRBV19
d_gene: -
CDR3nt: TGTGCCAGTAGTATCGGACATAACTATGGCTACACCTTC
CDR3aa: CASSIGHNYGYTF

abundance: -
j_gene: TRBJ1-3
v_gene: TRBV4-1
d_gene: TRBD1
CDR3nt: TGCGCCAGCAAGGGGGACAGCTCTGGAAACACCATATATTTT
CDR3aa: CASKGDSSGNTIYF

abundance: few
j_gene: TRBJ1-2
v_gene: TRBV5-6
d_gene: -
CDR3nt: TGTGCCAGCAGCGAAGTACTTAACTATGGCTACACCTTC
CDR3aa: CASSEVLNYGYTF

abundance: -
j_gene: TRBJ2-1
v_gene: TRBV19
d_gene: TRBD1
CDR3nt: TGTGCCAGTAGTATAGGGCAGGGGGCGGGCAATGAGCAGTTCTTC
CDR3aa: CASSIGQGAGNEQFF

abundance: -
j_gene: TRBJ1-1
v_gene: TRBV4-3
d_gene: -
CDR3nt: TGCGCCAGCAGCCAACGCCGGACTTGGAACACTGAAGCTTTCTTT
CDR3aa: CASSQRRTWNTEAFF

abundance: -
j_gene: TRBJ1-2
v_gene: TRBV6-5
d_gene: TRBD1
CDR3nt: TGTGCCAGCAGTCTACAGGGGGCAGACTATGGCTACACCTTC
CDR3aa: CASSLQGADYGYTF

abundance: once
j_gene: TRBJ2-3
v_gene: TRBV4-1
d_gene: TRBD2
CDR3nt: TGCGCCAGCAGCCAACAGGAGGGACTAGCGGGGGCCACAGATACGCAGTATTTT
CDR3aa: CASSQQEGLAGATDTQYF